The next 17 T cell receptor beta chains were all read from a single sample in a study of blood T cell repertoires in COVID-19. Sequenced by immunoSEQ multiplex PCR; TCRdb stores in-frame clones only, minus some. The repertoire holds some 74,000 clones, with approximately 79% as singletons. The specimen was peripheral blood. These receptors came from a woman in her fifties or sixties with acute or convalescent COVID-19.

The rearrangement joins TRBV11-3 to TRBJ2-5; perhaps TRBD2 as D (7 bases). The CDR3 has 16 residues. Germline values: CDR1 SGHNT, CDR2 YENEEA. Between the trimmed V and J ends, which lost 1 base and 4 bases, there was a span of 16 bases. CDR3 in DNA: TGTGCCAGCAGCTTAGCCTACGGGGGCGGGGGAGAGACCCAGTACTTC. Translation gives CASSLAYGGGGETQYF.

This clone was observed a few times. This rearrangement joins TRBV14 to TRBJ1-1, with 8 nucleotides matching TRBD1. The CDR3 contains 15 residues. Germline values: CDR1 SGHDN, CDR2 FVKESK. V dropped 4 bases and J dropped 0; count of bases not matched to a gene: 4. DNA of the CDR3: TGTGCCAGCAGCCCCCAGGGGGCCCTGAACACTGAAGCTTTCTTT. It codes for CASSPQGALNTEAFF.

The chain recombines TRBV3-1 (or the pseudogene TRBV3-2) with TRBJ1-1; TRBD1 matches at 8 bases. V lost 1 base and J lost 2; bases outside the gene matches: 12. Germline-derived CDR1 and CDR2 are LGHDT and YNNKEL (reference sequence). The CDR3 length is 18 residues. The CDR3, as DNA: TGTGCCAGCAGCCAAGCGTATGGGGCAGGGGGCTTTAACACTGAAGCTTTCTTT. The encoded protein is CASSQAYGAGGFNTEAFF.

This sequence joins TRBV7-2 and TRBJ1-5, with a possible D match to TRBD1 (5 bases). This CDR3 comprises 16 residues. Trimming pared 6 bases from V and 3 bases from J, leaving 18 bases between. Per germline, CDR1 SGHTA and CDR2 FQGNSA. CDR3 protein: CASSKGNTMYNQPQHF. DNA for the CDR3: TGTGCCAGCAGTAAGGGGAACACGATGTACAATCAGCCCCAGCATTTT.

V usage is TRBV19 and J usage is TRBJ1-5; the D gene is possibly TRBD1 (6 bases). The CDR3 has 13 residues. V was cut by 3 bases and J by 5 bases, with 8 bases left in between. The germline V gene encodes CDR1 LNHDA and CDR2 SQIVND (reference sequence). The CDR3 spells CASSIGTYQPQHF. The CDR3 coding sequence is TGTGCCAGTAGTATCGGGACATATCAGCCCCAGCATTTT.

This clone was picked up a small number of times. The V call is TRBV7-9, the J call TRBJ1-1, with 11 nucleotides matching TRBD1. Germline V gene sequence: CDR1 SEHNR, CDR2 FQNEAQ (reference sequence). Unmatched junction bases numbered 5, after V lost 5 bases and J lost 6 bases. The length of the CDR3 is 14 residues. For the CDR3, the DNA is TGTGCCAGCAGCGGGGACAGGGGGTTACCTGAAGCTTTCTTT. The encoded protein is CASSGDRGLPEAFF.

The V and J genes are TRBV27 and TRBJ1-1; TRBD1 is a possible D gene (5 bases). This CDR3 comprises 13 residues. Germline-derived CDR1 and CDR2 are MNHEY and SMNVEV (reference sequence). Between the trimmed V and J ends, which lost 6 bases and 4 bases, there was a span of 12 bases. In nucleotides, the CDR3 is TGTGCCAGCAGCGGGGGTGGAGTCACTGAAGCTTTCTTT. Translated: CASSGGGVTEAFF.

This clone was observed a handful of times. The chain links TRBV3-1 (or the pseudogene TRBV3-2) to TRBJ2-7; 9 nucleotides align to TRBD2. Germline V gives CDR1 LGHDT, CDR2 YNNKEL (reference sequence). After removal of 1 base from V and 12 bases from J, the junction contained 7 bases not matched to a gene. This CDR3 spans 13 amino acids. CDR3 sequence (DNA): TGTGCCAGCAGCCAAGGAGCGGGAGGTCATAGGTACTTC. It is translated as CASSQGAGGHRYF.

The V call is TRBV20-1, the J call TRBJ2-7, with TRBD2 matching 13 bases. The CDR3 is 14 residues long. J lost 6 bases, V lost 3 bases, and 5 bases had no gene match. From germline, CDR1 is DFQATT and CDR2 SNEGSKA (reference sequence). The CDR3 DNA reads TGCAGTGCTAGTATGACTAGCGGGAGGTCCGAGCAGTACTTC. The encoded protein is CSASMTSGRSEQYF.

The chain links TRBV6-6 to TRBJ2-1; TRBD2 is a possible D gene (6 bases). Trimming left V 2 bases short and J 5 bases short, with 10 bases between. Germline V CDR1 and CDR2: MNHNY, SVGAGI (reference sequence). The CDR3 extends over 14 amino acids. Written as DNA, the CDR3 is TGTGCCAGCAGTTACGCGGGACTTAACAATGAGCAGTTCTTC. Translating it yields CASSYAGLNNEQFF.

This chain connects TRBV7-2 to TRBJ2-5, with D tentatively TRBD1 (5 bases). CDR1 is SGHTA, CDR2 FQGNSA, per germline. The V gene lost 2 bases and the J gene lost 2 bases, with 18 bases spanning the gap. The CDR3 has 17 residues. CDR3 bases: TGTGCCAGCAGCTTACAAATTCGGACATCACGACAAGAGACCCAGTACTTC. It encodes CASSLQIRTSRQETQYF.

The rearrangement links TRBV18 to TRBJ2-1; TRBD2 aligns across 11 bases. Germline CDR1 KGHSH, CDR2 LQKENI. V lost 0 bases to trimming and J lost 6 bases; unmatched junction nucleotides: 4. The CDR3 is 16 residues long. CDR3 nucleotide sequence: TGTGCCAGCTCACCACCGGTTAGCGGGGGGGTCAATGAGCAGTTCTTC. The encoded protein is CASSPPVSGGVNEQFF.

The genes are TRBV7-9 and TRBJ1-5, with 8 bases aligning to TRBD1. This CDR3 contains 15 residues. Germline CDR1 is SEHNR and CDR2 is FQNEAQ (reference sequence). V shed 5 bases and J 7 bases; nucleotides not matched to a gene: 10. CDR3 loop: CASSADGQGSQPQHF. In DNA form, the CDR3 reads TGTGCCAGCAGCGCCGATGGACAGGGTAGCCAGCCCCAGCATTTT.

The V and J genes are TRBV7-9 and TRBJ2-3; D gene unclear. The CDR3 runs to 13 residues. CDR1 and CDR2 (germline): SEHNR, FQNEAQ (reference sequence). Trimming took off 5 bases at V and 6 bases at J, with 12 bases between the two ends. CDR3: CASSPRHWDTQYF. Here the CDR3 DNA reads TGTGCCAGCAGCCCCCGACATTGGGATACGCAGTATTTT. The full variable domain, rest sourced from reference TRBV7-9 and TRBJ2-3, is DTGVSQNPRHKITKRGQNVTFRCDPISEHNRLYWYRQTLGQGPEFLTYFQNEAQLEKSRLLSDRFSAERPKGSFSTLEIQRTEQGDSAMYLCASSPRHWDTQYFGPGTRLTVL.

The V and J genes are TRBV4-1 and TRBJ1-5; 8 nucleotides match TRBD1. The CDR3 sequence is 15 residues long. The germline gives CDR1 MGHRA, CDR2 YSYEKL. V was clipped by 2 bases and J by 5 bases; unmatched bases: 5. CDR3 sequence (DNA): TGCGCCAGCAGCCAACACAGGGGGATCGATCAGCCCCAGCATTTT. This codes for CASSQHRGIDQPQHF.

This chain connects TRBV19 to TRBJ2-1; 8 bases are shared with TRBD2. The CDR3 consists of 17 residues. Germline assignment: CDR1 LNHDA and CDR2 SQIVND (reference sequence). Unmatched junction bases numbered 9, after V lost 1 base and J lost 4 bases. The CDR3 sequence: CASSIGKRERFYNEQFF. The CDR3 nucleotides read TGTGCCAGTAGTATAGGCAAGCGGGAGAGATTTTACAATGAGCAGTTCTTC.

The CDR3 DNA follows: TGTGCCAGTAGTAGTTCGCAGGGGCCCGCGGGTCAGCCCCAGCATTTT. Amino acid sequence: CASSSSQGPAGQPQHF. The chain joins TRBV19 to TRBJ1-5; D might be TRBD1 (6 bases). V was shortened by 4 bases and J by 6 bases, with 19 bases between the two germline ends. Germline V gene lookup returns CDR1 LNHDA and CDR2 SQIVND (reference sequence). The CDR3 is made up of 16 amino acids. The full variable domain, completed using reference TRBV19 and TRBJ1-5, is DGGITQSPKYLFRKEGQNVTLSCEQNLNHDAMYWYRQDPGQGLRLIYYSQIVNDFQKGDIAEGYSVSREKKESFPLTVTSAQKNPTAFYLCASSSSQGPAGQPQHFGDGTRLSIL.